This T cell receptor (beta chain) was recorded in a study of T-cell reconstitution after alpha-beta-depleted transplantation in children. This clonotype was detected only a few times. A TCRbeta library incorporating unique molecular identifiers was prepared. TCRdb itself ran the PCR reads through MiXCR, one entry per CDR3 protein. The sample lists a few hundred thousand distinct CDR3 sequences; around 20% were seen once. From germline, CDR1 is ENHRY and CDR2 SYGVKD. V dropped 4 bases and J dropped 2 bases, with 8 bases sitting between them. The CDR3 loop spans 13 amino acids. The sequence came from a human donor who donated a stem cell graft to a child with acute lymphoblastic leukemia. V usage is TRBV10-3 and J usage is TRBJ1-2, with a weak D call TRBD1 (6 bases). The sequencing here drew on PBMCs from the stem cell graft donor, taken from the stem cell graft. CDR3 in amino acids: CAISGGQNYGYTF. The CDR3 DNA follows: TGTGCCATCAGTGGGGGGCAGAACTATGGCTACACCTTC.